The clone carrying this TCR beta chain was seen a few times. This sample was taken from a study of blood T cell repertoires in COVID-19. Study background: From T cells, B-cell-depleted T cells, or PBMCs came the material, which was cDNA or gDNA.

Per the original methods: Reference gene primer amplification gave estimated nucleated cell counts. Produced via immunoSEQ multiplex PCR; TCRdb's table is partial and in-frame only. Clonal size and the V and J genes are those of that table, whereas D and trimming came from the DNA. The sample has approximately 40,000 clones, about nine tenths seen once. There are 15 residues in the CDR3. The germline V and J ends were trimmed by 3 bases and 5 bases, with 11 bases remaining between them. Germline V CDR1 and CDR2: SEHNR, FQNEAQ (reference sequence). Sequenced: peripheral blood. The TCR originated in a woman aged 80 or over with acute or convalescent COVID-19. This chain joins TRBV7-9 and TRBJ1-6; D possibly corresponds to TRBD1 (6 bases). CDR3: CASSFGTPDNSPLHF. CDR3 nucleotide sequence: TGTGCCAGCAGCTTCGGGACACCGGATAATTCACCCCTCCACTTT. Together with reference TRBV7-9 and TRBJ1-6, the CDR3 gives the full variable domain: DTGVSQNPRHKITKRGQNVTFRCDPISEHNRLYWYRQTLGQGPEFLTYFQNEAQLEKSRLLSDRFSAERPKGSFSTLEIQRTEQGDSAMYLCASSFGTPDNSPLHFGNGTRLTVT.